A single sample is the source of the 27 T cell receptor beta chains below, sequenced in a study of OX40 agonist ivuxolimab in advanced cancers. Sequencing used immunoSEQ multiplex PCR; TCRdb keeps in-frame clones, though not all of them. Among approximately 90,000 clones listed, 70% to 90% were seen once. Sample: CD4+ or CD8+ T cells sorted from blood, taken in a trial of the OX40 agonist ivuxolimab. Every receptor here comes from an adult with an advanced solid tumor such as melanoma, head and neck, liver or kidney cancer.

The chain combines TRBV4-2 with TRBJ2-1; 8 nucleotides line up with TRBD2. Trimming took 0 bases from V and 4 from J; bases not matched to a gene: 5. CDR3 length: 16 amino acids. CDR1 is LGHNA and CDR2 is YNFKEQ in the germline V gene. The CDR3 bases are TGTGCCAGCAGCCAAGAAGGCCTAGCGGGTTACAATGAGCAGTTCTTC. Translation: CASSQEGLAGYNEQFF.

This clone was counted a single time. For the CDR3, the DNA is TGTGCCAGCAGGGGACAGGGGGTAAGAGGCTACACCTTC. Protein: CASRGQGVRGYTF. The V call is TRBV6-1, the J call TRBJ1-2; 11 bases map to TRBD1. Trimming cost V 6 bases and J 8 bases; bases outside gene matches: 5. CDR3 length equals 13 residues. The germline CDR1 and CDR2 sequences are MNHNS and SASEGT.

The V and J genes are TRBV11-2 and TRBJ2-7; D is possibly TRBD1 or TRBD2 (6 bases each). The CDR3 covers 15 residues. V shed 5 bases and J shed 0 bases, with 14 bases lying between them. Germline V gives CDR1 SGHAT, CDR2 FQNNGV. In DNA, the CDR3 is TGTGCCAGCAGCCCTACAGGGACTTACTCCTACGAGCAGTACTTC. Protein: CASSPTGTYSYEQYF.

The CDR3 spells CASSLEGWGDYEQYF. The CDR3 bases are TGTGCCAGCAGCTTAGAGGGCTGGGGGGACTACGAGCAGTACTTC. This chain connects TRBV7-6 to TRBJ2-7; weak D call: TRBD2 (6 bases). This CDR3 has 15 residues. Germline-derived CDR1 and CDR2 are SGHVS and FNYEAQ. The V end lost 1 base, the J end lost 3 bases, and 13 bases lay between the germline ends.

The chain joins TRBV27 to TRBJ1-2, with 7 bases aligning to TRBD1. V lost 5 bases and J lost 7; bases outside the gene matches: 7. The CDR3 is made up of 13 amino acids. Germline CDR1 MNHEY, CDR2 SMNVEV (reference sequence). As DNA, the CDR3 is TGTGCCAGCAGTCGGAACGCAGGGGGTGGCTACACCTTC. Translating gives CASSRNAGGGYTF.

The V gene is TRBV5-1, the J gene TRBJ1-4, with D possibly matching TRBD1 (5 bases). Trimming pared 0 bases from V and 6 bases from J, leaving 9 bases between. The CDR3 is 14 residues long. The germline gives CDR1 SGHRS, CDR2 YFSETQ. The CDR3 loop is CASSLGRVDEKLFF. The CDR3 region has the DNA TGCGCCAGCAGCTTGGGCAGGGTTGATGAAAAACTGTTTTTT.

The chain links TRBV5-1 to TRBJ1-6; a weak D match, TRBD1 (6 bases). Per the germline V gene, CDR1 is SGHRS and CDR2 is YFSETQ. The CDR3 length is 14 residues. V lost 3 bases and J 7 bases, leaving 11 bases between the germline ends. The CDR3 region is CASSSGTPNSPLHF. In nucleotides, the CDR3 is TGCGCCAGCAGCTCCGGGACACCGAATTCACCCCTCCACTTT.

The chain is built from TRBV7-8 and TRBJ2-7; possible D gene TRBD1, 6 bases. Germline V lookup: CDR1 SGHVS, CDR2 FQNEAQ. CDR3 length equals 16 residues. The V end was cut by 5 bases, the J end by 0 bases, with 17 bases between. CDR3 nucleotides: TGTGCCAGCAGCCCCTGGGGGCGGCTAAGCTCCTACGAGCAGTACTTC. Protein sequence: CASSPWGRLSSYEQYF.

This clone appeared once. The chain has TRBV7-8 and TRBJ2-2; D is undetermined. V gave up 2 bases and J gave up 6 bases, with 10 bases separating them. The CDR3 runs 14 residues. Germline lookup yields CDR1 SGHVS and CDR2 FQNEAQ. CDR3 DNA sequence: TGTGCCAGCAGCTTATCCGGGTCGGCCGGGGAGCTGTTTTTT. Amino acids: CASSLSGSAGELFF.

CDR3 nucleotides: TGCGCCAGCAGTCCGACAGGGAGGGGTAACCCCCAGTACTTC. It yields the protein CASSPTGRGNPQYF. The chain has TRBV10-1 and TRBJ2-5; D possibly uses TRBD1 or TRBD2 (7 bases each). Germline values: CDR1 WNHNN, CDR2 SYGVQD (reference sequence). The CDR3 covers 14 residues. V lost 5 bases and J lost 9, with 19 bases in between.

The chain joins TRBV5-4 to TRBJ1-2, with a weak D call TRBD1 (6 bases). V was pared by 4 bases and J by 8 bases, with 15 bases between. This CDR3 has 13 residues. Germline assignment: CDR1 SGHNT and CDR2 YYREEE (reference sequence). The CDR3 loop reads CASSHKDSGGYTF. CDR3 nucleotide sequence: TGTGCCAGCAGCCATAAGGACAGTGGGGGCTACACCTTC.

V usage is TRBV7-3 and J usage is TRBJ2-7; TRBD2 agrees at 7 bases. The CDR3 length is 15 residues. The germline gives CDR1 SGHTA, CDR2 FQGTGA. V shed 2 bases and J 4 bases; nucleotides not matched to a gene: 8. The CDR3 nucleotides read TGTGCCAGCAGCTTAGGATCCAGCGGGACGTACGAGCAGTACTTC. The encoded protein is CASSLGSSGTYEQYF. The full variable domain, rest sourced from reference TRBV7-3 and TRBJ2-7, is GAGVSQTPSNKVTEKGKYVELRCDPISGHTALYWYRQSLGQGPEFLIYFQGTGAADDSGLPNDRFFAVRPEGSVSTLKIQRTERGDSAVYLCASSLGSSGTYEQYFGPGTRLTVT.

This clone has just a few counts. Here the CDR3 DNA reads TGTGCCAGTAGTATAGTCCCAGGGGAAACTGAAGCTTTCTTT. Its protein is CASSIVPGETEAFF. V is TRBV19 and J is TRBJ1-1, with TRBD1 as a possible D gene (6 bases). Germline loops: CDR1 LNHDA, CDR2 SQIVND (reference sequence). Trimming cost V 1 base and J 5 bases, with 11 bases left between them. The CDR3 covers 14 residues.

The J gene is TRBJ2-1, the V gene TRBV21-1; the listed D gene, TRBD2, was not tested against the DNA. TRBV21-1 is an annotated pseudogene. The CDR3 runs 16 residues. CDR3 bases: TGTGCCAGCAGCAGATATAGCGGGAGGCCCTACAATGAGCAGTTCTTC. It translates to CASSRYSGRPYNEQFF.

DNA of the CDR3: TGTGCCAGCAGCCGTGGGAGGGAAAGCTCCTACAATGAGCAGTTCTTC. It codes for CASSRGRESSYNEQFF. The chain employs TRBV5-4 and TRBJ2-1, with 7 bases fitting TRBD2. J lost 0 bases, V lost 4 bases, and 7 bases had no gene match. Germline-derived CDR1 and CDR2 are SGHNT and YYREEE (reference sequence). The CDR3 totals 16 residues.

The V call is TRBV5-1, the J call TRBJ2-3, with D possibly TRBD2 on 6 matching bases. The CDR3 is 15 residues long. V dropped 5 bases and J dropped 2 bases, with 15 bases sitting between them. Germline-derived CDR1 and CDR2 are SGHRS and YFSETQ. CDR3 in DNA: TGCGCCAGCAGTCTCACAAGCGGGTTCACAGATACGCAGTATTTT. Residues: CASSLTSGFTDTQYF.

This sequence joins TRBV2 and TRBJ2-3; tentative D call: TRBD2 (5 bases). The CDR3 totals 16 residues. CDR1 and CDR2 (germline): SNHLY, FYNNEI. V was cut by 5 bases and J by 4 bases, with 19 bases left in between. The CDR3 sequence: CASSPRLPNAADTQYF. CDR3 DNA: TGTGCCAGCAGTCCCCGACTACCAAACGCGGCAGATACGCAGTATTTT.

The chain couples TRBV19 to TRBJ1-5; no clear D gene. In germline, CDR1 is LNHDA, CDR2 SQIVND (reference sequence). Trimming pared 6 bases from V and 4 bases from J, leaving 10 bases between. The CDR3 is 13 amino acids. The CDR3 coding sequence is TGTGCCAGTAGAAGGGAATGGAATCAGCCCCAGCATTTT. It is translated as CASRREWNQPQHF.

The V gene is TRBV4-1, the J gene TRBJ1-5; D not resolved. There are 13 residues in the CDR3. Trimming left V 3 bases short and J 7 bases short, with 10 bases between. Per germline, CDR1 MGHRA and CDR2 YSYEKL. CDR3: CASSQESSQPQHF. The CDR3 DNA reads TGCGCCAGCAGCCAGGAGAGCAGCCAGCCCCAGCATTTT.

The chain links TRBV21-1 to TRBJ2-7; the table's D gene call, TRBD2, was not cross checked with the DNA. TRBV21-1 is deemed a pseudogene. This CDR3 spans 15 amino acids. DNA of the CDR3: TGTGCCAGCAGCAAAGAGACACAGAGGGACTACGAGCAGTACTTC. It specifies CASSKETQRDYEQYF.

This clone was detected once. The chain is built from TRBV5-8 and TRBJ2-2; D ambiguous. Trimming left V 4 bases short and J 13 bases short, with 11 bases between. The length of the CDR3 is 11 residues. Germline V gene data show CDR1 as SGHTS and CDR2 as YDEGEE. CDR3 region: CASSRALGLFF. The CDR3 nucleotides read TGTGCCAGCAGCCGAGCCCTAGGGCTGTTTTTT.

The chain uses TRBV30 and TRBJ1-6; a weak D match, TRBD1 (6 bases). This CDR3 spans 16 amino acids. Germline V lookup: CDR1 GTSNPN, CDR2 SVGIG (reference sequence). V was shortened by 2 bases and J by 7 bases, with 18 bases between the two germline ends. CDR3 DNA: TGTGCCTGGAGTTCGGGGGCACTCGCAAGGAATTCACCCCTCCACTTT. Translated: CAWSSGALARNSPLHF.

This CDR3 reads CASSLNLAGVHTQYF. CDR3 DNA sequence: TGTGCCAGCAGTTTAAATCTAGCGGGTGTACATACGCAGTATTTT. The rearrangement links TRBV27 to TRBJ2-3; 8 bases match TRBD2. V gave up 2 bases and J gave up 7 bases; unmatched junction bases: 8. Germline V CDR1 and CDR2: MNHEY, SMNVEV (reference sequence). CDR3 length equals 15 residues.

Concerning this clone itself: Different DNA sequences within this sample yield the same CDR3. The rearrangement uses TRBV9 and TRBJ1-1, with 8 bases that match TRBD1. Trimming took 2 bases from V and 4 from J; bases not matched to a gene: 4. The CDR3 runs 14 residues. Germline CDR1 SGDLS, CDR2 YYNGEE. The CDR3 DNA sequence: TGTGCCAGCAGCGTCCAGGGGGCGAGCACTGAAGCTTTCTTT. Translation: CASSVQGASTEAFF.

This chain uses TRBV19 with TRBJ2-5, with a weak D call TRBD1 (5 bases). There are 13 residues in the CDR3. V lost 1 base and J 5 bases, leaving 8 bases between the germline ends. From germline, CDR1 is LNHDA and CDR2 SQIVND (reference sequence). This CDR3 is CASSIVGAETQYF. CDR3 nucleotide sequence: TGTGCCAGTAGTATAGTAGGGGCGGAGACCCAGTACTTC.

The rearrangement uses TRBV11-3 and TRBJ1-5; D remains ambiguous. V was shortened by 5 bases and J by 7 bases, with 12 bases between the two germline ends. The germline CDR1 and CDR2 sequences are SGHNT and YENEEA. CDR3 length: 13 residues. For the CDR3, the DNA is TGTGCCAGCAGCCAAGGATTGAGGCAGCCCCAGCATTTT. Translation gives CASSQGLRQPQHF.

V is TRBV10-2 and J is TRBJ2-3; 11 bases map to TRBD2. The germline V gene has CDR1 WSHSY and CDR2 SAAADI. The J segment lost 4 bases and the V segment lost 3 bases, leaving 3 bases of the junction unmatched. This CDR3 contains 15 residues. The chain's CDR3 is CASSDTSGSSDTQYF. The CDR3 DNA reads TGCGCCAGCAGTGATACTAGCGGGAGTTCAGATACGCAGTATTTT.